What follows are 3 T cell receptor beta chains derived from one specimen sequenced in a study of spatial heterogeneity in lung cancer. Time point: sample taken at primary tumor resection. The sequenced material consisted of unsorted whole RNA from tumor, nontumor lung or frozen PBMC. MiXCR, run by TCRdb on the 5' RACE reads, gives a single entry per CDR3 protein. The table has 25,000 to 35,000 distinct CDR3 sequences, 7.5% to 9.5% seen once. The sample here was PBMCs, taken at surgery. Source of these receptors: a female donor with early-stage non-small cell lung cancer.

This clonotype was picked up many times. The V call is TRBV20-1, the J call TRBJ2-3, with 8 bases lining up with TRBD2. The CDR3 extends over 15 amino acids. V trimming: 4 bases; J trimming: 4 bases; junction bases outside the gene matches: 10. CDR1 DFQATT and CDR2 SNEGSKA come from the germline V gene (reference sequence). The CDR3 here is CSATPGLDTADTQYF. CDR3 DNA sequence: TGCAGTGCTACACCGGGACTAGATACAGCAGATACGCAGTATTTT.

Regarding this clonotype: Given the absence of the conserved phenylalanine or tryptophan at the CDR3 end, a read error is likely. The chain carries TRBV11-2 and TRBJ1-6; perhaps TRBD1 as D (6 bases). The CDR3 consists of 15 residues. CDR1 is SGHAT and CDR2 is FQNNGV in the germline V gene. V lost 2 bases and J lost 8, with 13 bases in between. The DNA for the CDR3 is TGTGCCAGCAGCTTAAGGAACAGGGTGGATTCACCCCTCCACTCT. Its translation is CASSLRNRVDSPLHS.

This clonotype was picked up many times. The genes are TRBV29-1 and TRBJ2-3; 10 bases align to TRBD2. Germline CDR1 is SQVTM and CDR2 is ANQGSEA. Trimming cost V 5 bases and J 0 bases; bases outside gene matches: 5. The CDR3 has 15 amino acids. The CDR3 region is CSVSAGGHSTDTQYF. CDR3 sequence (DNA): TGCAGCGTTTCAGCGGGAGGGCATAGCACAGATACGCAGTATTTT.